This T cell receptor beta chain was captured by sequencing in a study of cytomegalovirus exposure and HLA in healthy donors. On the study more broadly: Assignment to the Caucasian-associated ancestry cluster applied to approximately 80% of the approximately 400 genotyped donors. Study-wide results and caveats: Specificity for CMV antigens was confirmed in vitro for three of the CMV-associated chains. Most CMV-associated TCR beta chains were later found to appear HLA-restricted. The authors later linked a missense DCLRE1C variant to TCR beta V- and J-gene trimming.

CDR1 and CDR2 from the germline V gene are LNHNV and YYDKDF (reference sequence). The V end was cut by 1 base, the J end by 4 bases, with 16 bases between. The CDR3 runs to 16 residues. The primer mix had 60 Vbeta and 13 Jbeta primers. Some clones are missing from TCRdb's copy, which holds only in-frame ones; the method was immunoSEQ multiplex PCR. The sample carries roughly 100,000 clones, around 63% recorded once. To note about this clone: Its antigen is undetermined.

V usage is TRBV15 and J usage is TRBJ2-5; tentatively, D is TRBD2 (7 bases). Material: PBMCs. This TCR came from a human donor in good health. The DNA for the CDR3 is TGTGCCACCAGCAGAGTCCGGCGGGGGCTAGGAGAGACCCAGTACTTC. It is translated as CATSRVRRGLGETQYF.